This TCR beta chain is drawn from a study of blood T cell repertoires in COVID-19. CDR1 and CDR2 from the germline V gene are SGHDN and FVKESK. V gave up 5 bases and J gave up 8 bases; unmatched junction bases: 6. The CDR3 is 13 amino acids. Profiled with immunoSEQ multiplex PCR; TCRdb holds only in-frame clones, not every one. The sample lists about 270,000 clones, roughly 90% occurring once. Ages ranged from about 18 to 90 years, with residence in about 23 US areas. Donors in Cohort 3 who had recovered were those with two negative PCRs, healthcare professional clearance, or resolution of their symptoms.

Sample: PBMCs or T cells enriched from blood (not recorded which). The V and J genes are TRBV14 and TRBJ1-2; TRBD1 matches at 9 bases. This TCR came from a woman between 55 and 75 years old who had recovered from COVID-19. As DNA, the CDR3 is TGTGCCAGCAGCGCTCGGACAGGGGAAGGCTACACCTTC. Encoded protein: CASSARTGEGYTF.